Listed here are 15 T cell receptor beta chains from one sample, sequenced in a study of blood T cell repertoires in COVID-19. The repertoire was sequenced with immunoSEQ multiplex PCR; TCRdb's copy has only in-frame clones and lacks some. The repertoire holds some 100,000 clones, more than 75% seen once, with approximately 7% in the top ten. Source material: peripheral blood. Every receptor here comes from a young man in a cohort sampled during active COVID-19.

The rearrangement joins TRBV6-5 to TRBJ1-1; D gene uncertain. The CDR3 has 12 amino acids. V was pared by 7 bases and J by 1 base, with 7 bases between. Germline V lookup: CDR1 MNHEY, CDR2 SVGAGI. CDR3 residues: CASTMRNTEAFF. The CDR3 DNA reads TGTGCCAGCACCATGAGGAACACTGAAGCTTTCTTT.

The rearrangement uses TRBV5-8 and TRBJ1-1; maybe TRBD1 (5 bases). The CDR3 loop spans 15 amino acids. Germline assignment: CDR1 SGHTS and CDR2 YDEGEE. V lost 0 bases to trimming and J lost 6 bases, with 15 bases between them. CDR3 DNA: TGTGCCAGCAGCTTGGGGTGGGGCGCTTTATCTGAAGCTTTCTTT. Translating it yields CASSLGWGALSEAFF. The full variable domain, completed using reference TRBV5-8 and TRBJ1-1, is EAGVTQSPTHLIKTRGQQATLRCSPISGHTSVYWYQQALGLGLQFLLWYDEGEERNRGNFPPRFSGRQFPNYSSELNVNALELEDSALYLCASSLGWGALSEAFFGQGTRLTVV.

This chain connects TRBV2 to TRBJ1-1; TRBD1 matches 7 bases. The germline V gene encodes CDR1 SNHLY and CDR2 FYNNEI. V was clipped by 7 bases and J by 10 bases; unmatched bases: 12. The CDR3 is 13 amino acids. The chain's CDR3 is CASNIEGQSVAFF. The DNA of the CDR3 is TGTGCCAGCAATATCGAGGGACAGTCCGTAGCTTTCTTT.

CDR3 sequence (DNA): TGTGCCAGCAAGGTATCTAGCGGGGGAGAGACCCAGTACTTC. Its protein is CASKVSSGGETQYF. The chain carries TRBV2 and TRBJ2-5; 10 bases map to TRBD2. In germline, CDR1 is SNHLY, CDR2 FYNNEI. This CDR3 contains 14 residues. The V gene end was trimmed by 7 bases and the J gene end by 4 bases; junction bases not matched to a gene: 6.

This chain joins TRBV5-4 and TRBJ1-1; D is ambiguous. This CDR3 has 14 residues. Trimming pared 0 bases from V and 6 bases from J, leaving 12 bases between. Germline assignment: CDR1 SGHNT and CDR2 YYREEE (reference sequence). CDR3 protein: CASSLAGQDPEAFF. As DNA, the CDR3 is TGTGCCAGCAGCTTGGCTGGGCAGGATCCTGAAGCTTTCTTT.

This chain connects TRBV2 to TRBJ2-1; 9 bases match TRBD2. The CDR3 is 17 amino acids. The germline gives CDR1 SNHLY, CDR2 FYNNEI. V trimming: 5 bases; J trimming: 0 bases; junction bases outside the gene matches: 8. The CDR3 sequence: CASSRSSGASSYNEQFF. The CDR3, as DNA: TGTGCCAGCAGTCGGTCTAGCGGGGCGAGCTCCTACAATGAGCAGTTCTTC.

The rearrangement uses TRBV6-5 and TRBJ2-7; 7 bases are a match to TRBD1. The CDR3 is made up of 14 amino acids. Trimming at V came to 5 bases and at J to 2 bases, leaving 6 bases not matched to a gene. Per germline, CDR1 MNHEY and CDR2 SVGAGI. This chain's CDR3 is CASSRDRQTYEQYF. For the CDR3, the DNA is TGTGCCAGCAGTCGGGACAGACAAACCTACGAGCAGTACTTC.

The DNA for the CDR3 is TGTGCCAGTAGTATCGGACAGGGAAGCTCTGGGGCCAACGTCCTGACTTTC. Its protein is CASSIGQGSSGANVLTF. V is TRBV19 and J is TRBJ2-6; 8 bases are shared with TRBD1. The CDR3 spans 17 residues. Germline CDR1 LNHDA, CDR2 SQIVND (reference sequence). The V gene end was trimmed by 3 bases and the J gene end by 0 bases; junction bases not matched to a gene: 4.

This clone has just a few counts. The chain uses TRBV30 and TRBJ1-1, with a weak D call TRBD1 (6 bases). The CDR3 runs to 15 residues. Germline V gene data show CDR1 as GTSNPN and CDR2 as SVGIG (reference sequence). V lost 5 bases to trimming and J lost 6 bases, with 22 bases between them. The CDR3 nucleotides read TGTGCCTGGGGCTCGACGGGACAAAGAGGCTCTGAAGCTTTCTTT. Translating gives CAWGSTGQRGSEAFF.

V and J are TRBV7-9 and TRBJ2-7, with no clear D. The germline V gene has CDR1 SEHNR and CDR2 FQNEAQ (reference sequence). V shed 4 bases and J shed 0 bases, with 7 bases lying between them. The CDR3 loop spans 13 amino acids. The CDR3 protein is CASSSDFSYEQYF. The DNA for the CDR3 is TGTGCCAGCAGCTCAGACTTCTCCTACGAGCAGTACTTC.

This chain joins TRBV4-2 and TRBJ2-1; no clear D. This CDR3 is built from 12 residues. Trimming took 0 bases from V and 8 from J, leaving 5 bases between them. Germline CDR1 reads LGHNA; CDR2 reads YNFKEQ. This chain's CDR3 is CASSQDRDEQFF. CDR3 DNA sequence: TGTGCCAGCAGCCAAGATCGGGATGAGCAGTTCTTC.

This chain connects TRBV7-3 to TRBJ2-1; 11 bases map to TRBD2. The CDR3 has 15 residues. In germline, CDR1 is SGHTA, CDR2 FQGTGA. Trimming at V came to 2 bases and at J to 7 bases, leaving 4 bases not matched to a gene. CDR3 amino acids: CASSLLAGGANEQFF. CDR3 in DNA: TGTGCCAGCAGCTTACTAGCGGGGGGCGCAAATGAGCAGTTCTTC.

V and J are TRBV6-5 and TRBJ1-4; D gene unclear. The V gene lost 6 bases and the J gene lost 2 bases, with 10 bases spanning the gap. Germline values: CDR1 MNHEY, CDR2 SVGAGI. The CDR3 sequence is 14 residues long. CDR3 residues: CASSTGMTNEKLFF. In nucleotides, the CDR3 is TGTGCCAGCAGCACCGGGATGACTAATGAAAAACTGTTTTTT.

The V gene is TRBV5-1, the J gene TRBJ2-2; tentatively, D is TRBD2 (5 bases). Germline loops: CDR1 SGHRS, CDR2 YFSETQ. CDR3 length: 13 residues. The germline V and J ends were trimmed by 1 base and 7 bases, with 8 bases remaining between them. The CDR3 coding sequence is TGCGCCAGCAGCTTGCAGAGCGGCGGGGAGCTGTTTTTT. Translation gives CASSLQSGGELFF.

In DNA, the CDR3 is TGTGCCAGTAGTCAATCTGGGGCCAACGTCCTGACTTTC. Its translation: CASSQSGANVLTF. The chain links TRBV19 to TRBJ2-6; D remains unclear. Trimming removed 5 bases at V and 1 base at J, with 3 bases between. Germline V gene lookup returns CDR1 LNHDA and CDR2 SQIVND (reference sequence). This CDR3 has 13 amino acids.